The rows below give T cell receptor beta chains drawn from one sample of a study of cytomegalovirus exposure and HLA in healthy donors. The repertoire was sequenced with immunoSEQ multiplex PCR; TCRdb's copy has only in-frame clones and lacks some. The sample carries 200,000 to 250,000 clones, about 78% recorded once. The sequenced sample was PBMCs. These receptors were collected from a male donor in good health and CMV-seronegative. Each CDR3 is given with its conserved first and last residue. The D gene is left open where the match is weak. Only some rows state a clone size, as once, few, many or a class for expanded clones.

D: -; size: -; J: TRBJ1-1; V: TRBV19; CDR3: CASSWRQILNTEAFF; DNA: TGTGCCAGTAGTTGGAGACAGATCCTGAACACTGAAGCTTTCTTT
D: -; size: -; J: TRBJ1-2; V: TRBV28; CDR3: CASRVLVKGGDGYTF; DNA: TGTGCCAGCAGAGTTTTAGTTAAGGGAGGGGACGGCTACACCTTC
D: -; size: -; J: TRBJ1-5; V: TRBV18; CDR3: CASSPPYQGTGRDQPQHF; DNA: TGTGCCAGCTCACCACCGTATCAGGGAACAGGGAGGGACCAGCCCCAGCATTTT
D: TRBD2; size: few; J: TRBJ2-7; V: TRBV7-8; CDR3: CASSGPGASGSGEQYF; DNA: TGTGCCAGCAGCGGGCCTGGGGCTAGCGGGAGTGGCGAGCAGTACTTC
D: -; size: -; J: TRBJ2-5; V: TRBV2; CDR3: CASSDPAGGMNKETQYF; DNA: TGTGCCAGCAGCGACCCGGCTGGAGGGATGAACAAAGAGACCCAGTACTTC
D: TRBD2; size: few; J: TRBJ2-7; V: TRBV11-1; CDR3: CASSRTSGRNEQYF; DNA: TGTGCCAGCAGCAGGACTAGCGGGAGGAACGAGCAGTACTTC
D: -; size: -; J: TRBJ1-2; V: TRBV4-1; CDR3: CASSPYSKGLGGYTF; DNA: TGCGCCAGCAGCCCGTACTCGAAGGGGCTGGGTGGCTACACCTTC
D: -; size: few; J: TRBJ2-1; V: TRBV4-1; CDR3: CASSQVAQPYNEQFF; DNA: TGCGCCAGCAGCCAAGTAGCGCAGCCCTACAATGAGCAGTTCTTC
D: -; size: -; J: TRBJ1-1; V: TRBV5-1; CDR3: CASSFTQGLNTEAFF; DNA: TGCGCCAGCAGCTTTACTCAGGGTCTGAACACTGAAGCTTTCTTT
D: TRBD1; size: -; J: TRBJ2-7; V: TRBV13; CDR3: CASSYLDRGSYEQYF; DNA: TGTGCCAGCAGCTACCTGGACAGGGGATCCTACGAGCAGTACTTC
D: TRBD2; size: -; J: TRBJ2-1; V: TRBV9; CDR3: CASSGNKASGVNYNEQFF; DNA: TGTGCCAGCAGCGGAAATAAGGCTAGCGGGGTAAATTACAATGAGCAGTTCTTC
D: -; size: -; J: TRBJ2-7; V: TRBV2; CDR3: CASRQDRNYAPYEQYF; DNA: TGTGCCAGCAGACAAGACAGAAATTACGCTCCCTACGAGCAGTACTTC
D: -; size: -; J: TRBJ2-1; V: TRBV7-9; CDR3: CASSSRTDYNEQFF; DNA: TGTGCCAGCAGCTCGCGGACAGACTACAATGAGCAGTTCTTC
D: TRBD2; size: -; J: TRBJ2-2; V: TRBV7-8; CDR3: CASSALTSGRNTGELFF; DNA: TGTGCCAGCAGCGCGTTGACTAGCGGGAGGAACACCGGGGAGCTGTTTTTT
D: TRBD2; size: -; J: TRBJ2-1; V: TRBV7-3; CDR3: CASSPAGTSGYNEQFF; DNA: TGTGCCAGCAGCCCAGCCGGGACTAGCGGATACAATGAGCAGTTCTTC
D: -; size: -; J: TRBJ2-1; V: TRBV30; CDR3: CAWSVGADKNEQFF; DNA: TGTGCCTGGAGTGTAGGGGCCGATAAAAATGAGCAGTTCTTC
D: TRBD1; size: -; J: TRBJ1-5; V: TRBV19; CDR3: CASTRQGADNQPQHF; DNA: TGTGCCAGTACCAGACAGGGGGCTGACAATCAGCCCCAGCATTTT
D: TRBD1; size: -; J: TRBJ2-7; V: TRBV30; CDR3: CAWSVDRGGEQYF; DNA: TGTGCCTGGAGTGTGGACAGGGGAGGCGAGCAGTACTTC
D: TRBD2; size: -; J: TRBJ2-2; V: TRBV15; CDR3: CATSRVPPGGTGELFF; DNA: TGTGCCACCAGCAGAGTTCCTCCCGGGGGGACCGGGGAGCTGTTTTTT
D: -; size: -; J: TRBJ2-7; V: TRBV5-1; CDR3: CASSREYEQYF; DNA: TGCGCCAGCAGCCGGGAGTACGAGCAGTACTTC
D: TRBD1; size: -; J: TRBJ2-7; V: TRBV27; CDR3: CASSDRTGMEREQYF; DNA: TGTGCCAGCAGTGATCGGACAGGGATGGAACGCGAGCAGTACTTC
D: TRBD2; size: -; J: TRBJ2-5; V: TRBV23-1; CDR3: CASSPSKPEAGEETQYF; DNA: TGCGCCAGCAGTCCCTCCAAACCCGAGGCGGGAGAAGAGACCCAGTACTTC
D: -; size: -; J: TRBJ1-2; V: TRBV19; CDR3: CASSIGEGGFYGYTF; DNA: TGTGCCAGTAGTATCGGAGAGGGAGGCTTCTATGGCTACACCTTC
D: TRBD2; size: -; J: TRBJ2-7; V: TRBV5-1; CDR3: CASSLVGAGVSCEQYF; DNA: TGCGCCAGCAGCTTGGTAGGAGCGGGAGTTTCCTGCGAGCAGTACTTC
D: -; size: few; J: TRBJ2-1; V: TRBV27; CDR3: CASSPRGNNEQFF; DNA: TGTGCCAGCAGTCCCAGGGGTAACAATGAGCAGTTCTTC
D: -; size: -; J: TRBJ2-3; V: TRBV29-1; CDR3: CSVSPSTGRTDTQYF; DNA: TGCAGCGTTTCCCCGTCGACAGGCCGCACAGATACGCAGTATTTT
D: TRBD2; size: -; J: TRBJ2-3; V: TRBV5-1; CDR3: CASSLEPLAGTDTQYF; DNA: TGCGCCAGCAGCTTGGAACCACTAGCGGGCACAGATACGCAGTATTTT
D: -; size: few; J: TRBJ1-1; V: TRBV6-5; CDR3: CASSYGGLANTEAFF; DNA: TGTGCCAGCAGTTACGGGGGCTTGGCGAACACTGAAGCTTTCTTT
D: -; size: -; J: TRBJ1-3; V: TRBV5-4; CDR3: CASSLAAGSSGNTIYF; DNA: TGTGCCAGCAGCTTGGCGGCCGGGAGCTCTGGAAACACCATATATTTT
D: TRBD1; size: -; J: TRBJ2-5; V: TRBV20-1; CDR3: CSAETGETQYF; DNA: TGCAGTGCGGAGACAGGGGAAACCCAGTACTTC
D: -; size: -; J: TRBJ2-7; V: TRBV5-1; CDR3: CASREGTATYGQYF; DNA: TGCGCCAGCAGGGAGGGGACTGCTACCTACGGGCAGTACTTC
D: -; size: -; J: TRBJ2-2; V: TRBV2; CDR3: CASSAQTVNTGELFF; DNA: TGTGCCAGCAGTGCTCAGACAGTGAACACCGGGGAGCTGTTTTTT
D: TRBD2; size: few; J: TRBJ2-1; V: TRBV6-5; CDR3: CASRRTSGNPEQFF; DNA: TGTGCCAGCAGGAGAACTAGCGGGAATCCTGAGCAGTTCTTC
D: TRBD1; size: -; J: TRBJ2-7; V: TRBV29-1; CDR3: CSVDLQGYKQYF; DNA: TGCAGCGTTGATTTACAGGGGTACAAGCAGTACTTC
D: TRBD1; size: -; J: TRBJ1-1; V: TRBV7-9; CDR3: CSSSLSLGGQGIEAFF; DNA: TGTTCCAGCAGCTTAAGTTTAGGGGGACAGGGGATTGAAGCTTTCTTT
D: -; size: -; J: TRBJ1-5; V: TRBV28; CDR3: CASSDTVNQPQHF; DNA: TGTGCCAGCAGTGACACGGTGAATCAGCCCCAGCATTTT
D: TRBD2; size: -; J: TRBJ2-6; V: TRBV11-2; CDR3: CASSLEWGGSGANVLTF; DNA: TGTGCCAGCAGCTTAGAGTGGGGGGGGTCTGGGGCCAACGTCCTGACTTTC
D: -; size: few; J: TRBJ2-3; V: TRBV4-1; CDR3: CASSQSLSTDTQYF; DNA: TGCGCCAGCAGCCAATCACTTAGCACAGATACGCAGTATTTT
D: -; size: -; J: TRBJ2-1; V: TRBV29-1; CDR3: CSVARGIYNEQFF; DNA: TGCAGCGTTGCTAGGGGCATCTACAATGAGCAGTTCTTC
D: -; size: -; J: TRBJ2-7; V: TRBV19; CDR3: CASSIGGGSHGEQYF; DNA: TGTGCCAGTAGTATTGGGGGCGGGAGTCACGGCGAGCAGTACTTC
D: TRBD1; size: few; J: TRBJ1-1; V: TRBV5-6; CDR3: CASSSGTGLTEAFF; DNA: TGTGCCAGCAGCTCCGGGACAGGGCTCACTGAAGCTTTCTTT
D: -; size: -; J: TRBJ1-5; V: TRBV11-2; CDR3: CASSRDSLQHF; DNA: TGTGCCAGCAGCCGTGACAGTCTTCAGCATTTT
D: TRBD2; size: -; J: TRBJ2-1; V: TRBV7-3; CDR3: CASRTQLAGGINNEQFF; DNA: TGTGCCAGCAGGACTCAACTAGCGGGAGGGATCAACAATGAGCAGTTCTTC
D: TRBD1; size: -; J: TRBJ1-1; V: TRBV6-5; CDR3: CASSYSSRPGGTEAFF; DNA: TGTGCCAGCAGTTACTCGAGTCGGCCAGGGGGCACTGAAGCTTTCTTT
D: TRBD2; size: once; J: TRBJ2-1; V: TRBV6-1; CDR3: CASSPGLATYNEQFF; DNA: TGTGCCAGCAGTCCCGGACTAGCGACGTACAATGAGCAGTTCTTC
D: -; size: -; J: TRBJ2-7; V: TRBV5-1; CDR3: CASSPAPPDEQYF; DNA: TGCGCCAGCAGCCCTGCCCCCCCGGACGAGCAGTACTTC
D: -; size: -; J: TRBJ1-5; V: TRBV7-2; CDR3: CASSSRTGSGQPQHF; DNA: TGTGCCAGCAGCTCCCGGACGGGGAGTGGGCAGCCCCAGCATTTT
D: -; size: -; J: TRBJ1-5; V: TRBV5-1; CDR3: CASSEAGANQPQHF; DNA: TGCGCCAGCAGCGAAGCAGGTGCCAATCAGCCCCAGCATTTT
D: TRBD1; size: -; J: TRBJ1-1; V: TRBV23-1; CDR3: CASSERNRGNTEAFF; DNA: TGCGCCAGCAGCGAACGAAACAGGGGGAACACTGAAGCTTTCTTT
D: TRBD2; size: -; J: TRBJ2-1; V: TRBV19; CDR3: CASSPISGSSYNEQFF; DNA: TGTGCCAGTAGCCCGATTAGCGGGAGCTCCTACAATGAGCAGTTCTTC
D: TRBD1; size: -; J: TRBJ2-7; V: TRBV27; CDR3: CASSLVYRGEQYF; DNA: TGTGCCAGCAGTTTAGTATACAGGGGCGAGCAGTACTTC
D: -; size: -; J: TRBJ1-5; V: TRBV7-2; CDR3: CASRPWGGGLGQPQHF; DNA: TGTGCCAGCAGACCTTGGGGTGGAGGGTTGGGTCAGCCCCAGCATTTT
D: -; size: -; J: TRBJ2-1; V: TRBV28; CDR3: CASSPPGTRFYNEQFF; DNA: TGTGCCAGCAGTCCCCCCGGGACTCGATTTTACAATGAGCAGTTCTTC
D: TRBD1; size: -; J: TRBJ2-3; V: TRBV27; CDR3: CASSSRGLGTDTQYF; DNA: TGTGCCAGCAGTTCAAGGGGGCTCGGCACAGATACGCAGTATTTT
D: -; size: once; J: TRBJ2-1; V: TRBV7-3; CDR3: CASSYGHVRYNEQFF; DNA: TGTGCCAGCAGCTACGGACACGTACGATACAATGAGCAGTTCTTC